These T cell receptor beta chains were read from a single sample in a study of blood T cell repertoires in COVID-19. Generated by immunoSEQ multiplex PCR, the TCRdb table keeps only in-frame clones and is missing some. This table has 150,000 to 200,000 clones, 81% appearing once. The specimen was peripheral blood. The receptor source for this set is a man between 60 and 75 years old with active or convalescent COVID-19. CDR3s include the opening cysteine and the closing phenylalanine or tryptophan. A D gene is named only where the DNA matches it firmly. Clone size is shown for a subset of rows, as once, few, many or a class of expanded clone.

D: NA; size: few; V: TRBV10-1; J: TRBJ1-5; CDR3: CASSEFRGSNQPQHF; DNA: TGCGCCAGCAGTGAGTTCAGGGGAAGCAATCAGCCCCAGCATTTT
D: TRBD1; size: once; V: TRBV5-1; J: TRBJ1-1; CDR3: CASNPTGRGHPRNTEAFF; DNA: TGCGCCAGCAACCCCACAGGCAGGGGGCATCCCAGGAACACTGAAGCTTTCTTT
D: NA; size: NA; V: TRBV2; J: TRBJ1-6; CDR3: CASSEATVYNSPLHF; DNA: TGTGCCAGCAGTGAAGCGACAGTCTATAATTCACCCCTCCACTTT
D: TRBD1; size: NA; V: TRBV5-1; J: TRBJ2-7; CDR3: CASSLGGQGPGYEQYF; DNA: TGCGCCAGCAGCTTGGGAGGACAGGGTCCCGGCTACGAGCAGTACTTC
D: NA; size: NA; V: TRBV10-2; J: TRBJ2-3; CDR3: CASSPFTDTQYF; DNA: TGCGCCAGCAGCCCCTTCACAGATACGCAGTATTTT
D: NA; size: NA; V: TRBV18; J: TRBJ1-2; CDR3: CASSPGRENYGYTF; DNA: TGTGCCAGCTCACCGGGCAGGGAAAACTATGGCTACACCTTC
D: NA; size: NA; V: TRBV28; J: TRBJ1-2; CDR3: CASSLSHLSGYTF; DNA: TGTGCCAGCAGTTTGTCACACCTCTCCGGCTACACCTTC
D: TRBD1; size: NA; V: TRBV5-1; J: TRBJ1-1; CDR3: CASSSGQGTEAFF; DNA: TGCGCCAGCAGCTCGGGACAGGGCACTGAAGCTTTCTTT
D: TRBD1; size: NA; V: TRBV19; J: TRBJ1-6; CDR3: CASSKGAGSPLHF; DNA: TGTGCCAGTAGTAAGGGGGCCGGATCACCCCTCCACTTT
D: NA; size: NA; V: TRBV7-2; J: TRBJ2-2; CDR3: CASIQTSRTGELFF; DNA: TGTGCCAGCATCCAAACTAGCAGGACCGGGGAGCTGTTTTTT
D: NA; size: NA; V: TRBV19; J: TRBJ2-7; CDR3: CASSIARDYEQYF; DNA: TGTGCCAGTAGTATCGCCCGGGACTACGAGCAGTACTTC
D: NA; size: NA; V: TRBV7-7; J: TRBJ2-3; CDR3: CASSAGTASTDTQYF; DNA: TGTGCTAGCAGCGCGGGGACGGCTAGCACAGATACGCAGTATTTT
D: TRBD2; size: once; V: TRBV7-9; J: TRBJ2-5; CDR3: CASIRGVGETQYF; DNA: TGTGCCAGCATCCGGGGGGTGGGAGAGACCCAGTACTTC
D: NA; size: NA; V: TRBV9; J: TRBJ2-4; CDR3: CASSDGQYKNIQYF; DNA: TGTGCCAGCAGCGACGGACAGTACAAAAACATTCAGTACTTC
D: TRBD1; size: NA; V: TRBV28; J: TRBJ1-1; CDR3: CASSPGTGANTEAFF; DNA: TGTGCCAGCAGTCCGGGGACAGGGGCCAACACTGAAGCTTTCTTT
D: TRBD1; size: NA; V: TRBV5-1; J: TRBJ1-2; CDR3: CASSADRGVYGYTF; DNA: TGCGCCAGCAGCGCCGACAGGGGAGTCTATGGCTACACCTTC
D: NA; size: NA; V: TRBV5-1; J: TRBJ2-1; CDR3: CASSPGYNEQFF; DNA: TGCGCCAGCAGCCCAGGTTACAATGAGCAGTTCTTC
D: TRBD1; size: NA; V: TRBV6-5; J: TRBJ2-7; CDR3: CASRPGQDSYEQYF; DNA: TGTGCCAGCAGACCCGGACAGGATTCCTACGAGCAGTACTTC
D: TRBD2; size: NA; V: TRBV5-6; J: TRBJ2-3; CDR3: CASSLAPSGAGDTQYF; DNA: TGTGCCAGCAGCTTGGCCCCTAGCGGGGCCGGTGATACGCAGTATTTT
D: TRBD1; size: NA; V: TRBV5-1; J: TRBJ1-2; CDR3: CASSGGTVSYGYTF; DNA: TGCGCCAGCAGCGGCGGGACAGTCAGTTATGGCTACACCTTC
D: TRBD1; size: NA; V: TRBV4-1; J: TRBJ1-5; CDR3: CASSQGGQGGFNQPQHF; DNA: TGCGCCAGCAGCCAAGGAGGACAGGGGGGATTCAATCAGCCCCAGCATTTT
D: NA; size: NA; V: TRBV2; J: TRBJ2-7; CDR3: CASSPRVGSSYEQYF; DNA: TGTGCCAGCAGTCCCCGAGTGGGGAGCTCCTACGAGCAGTACTTC
D: NA; size: few; V: TRBV5-4; J: TRBJ2-3; CDR3: CASSLGGASTDTQYF; DNA: TGTGCCAGCAGCTTGGGCGGGGCTAGCACAGATACGCAGTATTTT
D: TRBD2; size: NA; V: TRBV5-1; J: TRBJ2-7; CDR3: CASSLALAGAGVEQYF; DNA: TGCGCCAGCAGCTTGGCCCTAGCGGGAGCCGGGGTCGAGCAGTACTTC
D: NA; size: few; V: TRBV25-1; J: TRBJ1-6; CDR3: CASCRGSDNSPLHF; DNA: TGTGCCAGCTGCAGGGGATCCGATAATTCACCCCTCCACTTT
D: NA; size: NA; V: TRBV19; J: TRBJ1-4; CDR3: CASSIDRVEGKLFF; DNA: TGTGCCAGTAGTATAGATCGGGTGGAAGGAAAACTGTTTTTT
D: TRBD2; size: NA; V: TRBV6-2/TRBV6-3; J: TRBJ2-5; CDR3: CASSYSLKSLAGEQETQYF; DNA: TGTGCCAGCAGTTACTCTTTGAAATCGTTAGCGGGGGAGCAAGAGACCCAGTACTTC
D: NA; size: NA; V: TRBV6-5; J: TRBJ2-5; CDR3: CASSSVGNQETQYF; DNA: TGTGCCAGCAGTTCTGTCGGGAACCAAGAGACCCAGTACTTC
D: TRBD1; size: NA; V: TRBV5-6; J: TRBJ1-4; CDR3: CASSLGQGRGEKLFF; DNA: TGTGCCAGCAGCTTGGGACAGGGGCGGGGTGAAAAACTGTTTTTT
D: TRBD2; size: NA; V: TRBV28; J: TRBJ2-7; CDR3: CASRTSGSYEQYF; DNA: TGTGCCTCCCGGACTAGCGGCTCCTACGAGCAGTACTTC
D: TRBD1; size: NA; V: TRBV10-1; J: TRBJ2-2; CDR3: CASSVQTGVTGELFF; DNA: TGCGCCAGCAGTGTTCAGACAGGGGTCACCGGGGAGCTGTTTTTT
D: NA; size: NA; V: TRBV7-2; J: TRBJ2-7; CDR3: CASSRVGPYEQYF; DNA: TGTGCCAGCAGTCGAGTGGGGCCCTACGAGCAGTACTTC
D: NA; size: NA; V: TRBV28; J: TRBJ2-7; CDR3: CASSNTGSTYEQYF; DNA: TGTGCCAGCAGTAATACAGGATCCACCTACGAGCAGTACTTC
D: NA; size: NA; V: TRBV6-5; J: TRBJ1-2; CDR3: CASSTLSGGYTF; DNA: TGTGCCAGCAGCACTCTCTCAGGCGGCTACACCTTC
D: NA; size: NA; V: TRBV3-1/TRBV3-2; J: TRBJ2-7; CDR3: CASSEQKINEQYF; DNA: TGTGCCAGCAGCGAACAAAAAATAAACGAGCAGTACTTC
D: NA; size: NA; V: TRBV5-6; J: TRBJ1-4; CDR3: CASSLTVTTNEKLFF; DNA: TGTGCCAGCAGCCTGACAGTTACAACTAATGAAAAACTGTTTTTT
D: NA; size: NA; V: TRBV6-5; J: TRBJ1-5; CDR3: CASRRGQSNQPQHF; DNA: TGTGCCAGCAGAAGGGGACAAAGCAATCAGCCCCAGCATTTT
D: NA; size: NA; V: TRBV5-1; J: TRBJ1-1; CDR3: CASSFSTGRVTEAFF; DNA: TGCGCCAGCAGCTTTTCCACAGGGAGGGTGACTGAAGCTTTCTTT
D: NA; size: NA; V: TRBV29-1; J: TRBJ2-7; CDR3: CSARKGAYEQYF; DNA: TGCAGCGCGAGAAAGGGGGCCTACGAGCAGTACTTC
D: NA; size: few; V: TRBV9; J: TRBJ2-7; CDR3: CASSEGVGGEQYF; DNA: TGTGCCAGCAGCGAGGGCGTAGGGGGCGAGCAGTACTTC